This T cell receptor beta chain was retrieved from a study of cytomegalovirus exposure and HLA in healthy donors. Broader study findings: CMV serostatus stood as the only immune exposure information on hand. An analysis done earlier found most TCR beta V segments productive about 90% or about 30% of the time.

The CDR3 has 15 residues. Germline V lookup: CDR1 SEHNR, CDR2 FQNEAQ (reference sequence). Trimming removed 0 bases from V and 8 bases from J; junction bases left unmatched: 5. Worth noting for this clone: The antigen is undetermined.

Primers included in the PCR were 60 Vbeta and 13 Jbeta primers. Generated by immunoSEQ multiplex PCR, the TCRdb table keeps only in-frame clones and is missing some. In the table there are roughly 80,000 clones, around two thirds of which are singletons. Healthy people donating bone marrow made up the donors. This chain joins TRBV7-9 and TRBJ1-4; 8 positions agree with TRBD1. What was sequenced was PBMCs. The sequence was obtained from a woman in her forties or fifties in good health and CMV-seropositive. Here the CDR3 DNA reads TGTGCCAGCAGCTTAGCGGACAGGGAGAACGAAAAACTGTTTTTT. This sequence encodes CASSLADRENEKLFF.